This is a list of T cell receptor beta chains from one sample in a study of T cell responses to AZD1222 COVID-19 vaccine. Clones were read by immunoSEQ multiplex PCR, and TCRdb kept only the in-frame ones, dropping some. The repertoire holds some 87,000 clones, under 95% seen once, with 5.2% in the top ten. The specimen comprised peripheral blood, sampled on day 0 of MenACWY control vaccination. Every receptor here comes from an adult in good health. CDR3s include the opening cysteine and the closing phenylalanine or tryptophan. The order of the fields is V gene, J gene, D gene, clone size, CDR3 DNA, CDR3 protein. D genes are given only for firm matches. The size of a clone is reported for some rows only, either as once, few or many, or as a class for expanded clones.

V gene: TRBV20-1
J gene: TRBJ2-7
D gene: NA
clone size: once
CDR3 DNA: TGCAGTGCGACGGCGGGCTACGAGCAGTACTTC
CDR3 protein: CSATAGYEQYF

V gene: TRBV10-2
J gene: TRBJ1-5
D gene: NA
clone size: NA
CDR3 DNA: TGCGCCAGCACTCAAGGTGGTGAGCCCCAGCATTTT
CDR3 protein: CASTQGGEPQHF

V gene: TRBV4-3
J gene: TRBJ1-1
D gene: NA
clone size: few
CDR3 DNA: TGCGCCAGCAGCCAGTCCTTTAGCGGGGTCACTGAAGCTTTCTTT
CDR3 protein: CASSQSFSGVTEAFF

V gene: TRBV29-1
J gene: TRBJ1-1
D gene: NA
clone size: NA
CDR3 DNA: TGCAGCGTTGAGTCTTTGTCAGGTGTTAACACTGAAGCTTTCTTT
CDR3 protein: CSVESLSGVNTEAFF

V gene: TRBV18
J gene: TRBJ2-5
D gene: NA
clone size: NA
CDR3 DNA: TGTGCCAGCTCACCAGGCCAAGAGACCCAGTACTTC
CDR3 protein: CASSPGQETQYF

V gene: TRBV5-1
J gene: TRBJ1-5
D gene: NA
clone size: NA
CDR3 DNA: TGCGCCAGCAGCTTCCGGGATCCCCTAAATCAGCCCCAGCATTTT
CDR3 protein: CASSFRDPLNQPQHF

V gene: TRBV27
J gene: TRBJ2-5
D gene: TRBD2
clone size: NA
CDR3 DNA: TGTGCCAGCAGTTTGGCGGGACTAGCCCGGGAGACCCAGTACTTC
CDR3 protein: CASSLAGLARETQYF

V gene: TRBV5-1
J gene: TRBJ2-2
D gene: TRBD2
clone size: NA
CDR3 DNA: TGCGCCAGCAGCGGCGGACTAGAAATCGGGGAGCTGTTTTTT
CDR3 protein: CASSGGLEIGELFF

V gene: TRBV27
J gene: TRBJ1-5
D gene: NA
clone size: NA
CDR3 DNA: TGTGCCAGCAGTAGGGGTCGGGTCGATCAGCCCCAGCATTTT
CDR3 protein: CASSRGRVDQPQHF

V gene: TRBV4-2
J gene: TRBJ1-1
D gene: NA
clone size: NA
CDR3 DNA: TGTGCCAGCAGCCGGACAAGTGACACTGAAGCTTTCTTT
CDR3 protein: CASSRTSDTEAFF

V gene: TRBV6-2/TRBV6-3
J gene: TRBJ2-3
D gene: NA
clone size: once
CDR3 DNA: TGTGCCAGCAGTCCGGTAGGGGTAGATACGCAGTATTTT
CDR3 protein: CASSPVGVDTQYF

V gene: TRBV5-1
J gene: TRBJ2-7
D gene: NA
clone size: NA
CDR3 DNA: TGCGCCAGCAGCTTGGCCGGGGGTTCCAGCTCCTACGAGCAGTACTTC
CDR3 protein: CASSLAGGSSSYEQYF

V gene: TRBV28
J gene: TRBJ1-2
D gene: NA
clone size: NA
CDR3 DNA: TGTGCCAGCAGTTTAAGGCAGCATGGCTACACCTTC
CDR3 protein: CASSLRQHGYTF

V gene: TRBV27
J gene: TRBJ2-3
D gene: NA
clone size: NA
CDR3 DNA: TGTGCCAGCAGTTTGGGGCTCTCGGCAGATACGCAGTATTTT
CDR3 protein: CASSLGLSADTQYF

V gene: TRBV18
J gene: TRBJ2-1
D gene: NA
clone size: NA
CDR3 DNA: TGTGCCAGCTCACCAACGCAGGGTAGGAATGAGCAGTTCTTC
CDR3 protein: CASSPTQGRNEQFF